This passage covers 5 T cell receptor beta chains from one sample sequenced in a study of blood T cell repertoires in COVID-19. Method: immunoSEQ multiplex PCR; TCRdb's copy keeps in-frame clones and lacks some. The sample has around 250,000 clones; approximately 82% are singletons. Input material: peripheral blood. These receptors were taken from a man in his thirties or forties who had recovered from COVID-19.

This rearrangement joins TRBV9 to TRBJ2-2; perhaps TRBD2 as D (6 bases). The germline gives CDR1 SGDLS, CDR2 YYNGEE. Between the trimmed V and J ends, which lost 4 bases and 2 bases, there was a span of 15 bases. The CDR3 sequence is 16 residues long. The CDR3 DNA is TGTGCCAGCAGCCCCCGCGCAGCGGGTAACACCGGGGAGCTGTTTTTT. Its protein product is CASSPRAAGNTGELFF.

The chain carries TRBV5-1 and TRBJ2-5, with D possibly matching TRBD1 (6 bases). Per germline, CDR1 SGHRS and CDR2 YFSETQ. The CDR3 has 15 residues. Trimming cost V 1 base and J 2 bases, with 12 bases left between them. The DNA for the CDR3 is TGCGCCAGCAGCTTGAACCCGACAGGACAAGAGACCCAGTACTTC. Its translation: CASSLNPTGQETQYF.

This clone turned up a few times. The rearrangement joins TRBV6-5 to TRBJ1-1; 7 nucleotides match TRBD1. CDR3 length equals 14 residues. The germline gives CDR1 MNHEY, CDR2 SVGAGI. The trim removed 5 bases at V and 0 bases at J, leaving 3 bases unmatched. CDR3 in amino acids: CASSNRGLNTEAFF. The CDR3 nucleotides are TGTGCCAGCAGTAACAGGGGTCTGAACACTGAAGCTTTCTTT.

A single count supports this clone. This chain connects TRBV7-6 to TRBJ2-2; 8 positions agree with TRBD1. The length of the CDR3 is 15 residues. The V segment lost 2 bases and the J segment 3 bases; nucleotides outside the gene matches: 2. Germline assignment: CDR1 SGHVS and CDR2 FNYEAQ. The chain's CDR3 is CASSLQGADTGELFF. The DNA of the CDR3 is TGTGCCAGCAGCTTACAGGGGGCTGACACCGGGGAGCTGTTTTTT. Using reference TRBV7-6 and TRBJ2-2 for the parts outside the CDR3, the full variable domain is GAGVSQSPRYKVTKRGQDVALRCDPISGHVSLYWYRQALGQGPEFLTYFNYEAQQDKSGLPNDRFSAERPEGSISTLTIQRTEQRDSAMYRCASSLQGADTGELFFGEGSRLTVL.

The rearrangement joins TRBV23-1 to TRBJ2-7; D perhaps matches TRBD1 (5 bases). TRBV23-1 is filed as an ORF, its function uncertain. This CDR3 has 13 residues. Between the trimmed V and J ends, which lost 0 bases and 6 bases, there was a span of 9 bases. Here the CDR3 reads CASSQSGRGEQYV. For the CDR3, the DNA is TGCGCCAGCAGTCAATCGGGTAGGGGCGAGCAGTACGTC.